The source of this T cell receptor beta chain is a study of shared clonotypes between healthy human individuals. Naive CD8 cells lacked CD45RO and underwent positive selection for CCR7, leaving out terminally differentiated effector memory CD45RA+ cells. Caucasian adults residing in Nashville, Tennessee made up all the donors. In the case of this clone: Its antigen is currently unknown.

Assay used: immunoSEQ multiplex PCR; TCRdb lists only in-frame clones, some missing. Among fewer than 1 million clones, around 96% were seen once, and the ten largest hold about 0.21%. Study results and limitations: Several donors held roughly 5% of naive CD4 clonotypes in common. Larger estimated richness was generally seen in naive subsets than in memory subsets.

The sequence was obtained from a young man in good health. Material: naive CD8+ T cells sorted from blood.

The CDR3 region is CATEGLAVQETQYF. DNA for the CDR3: TGTGCCACCGAGGGACTAGCGGTCCAAGAGACCCAGTACTTC. The chain is built from TRBV7-2 and TRBJ2-5; 11 positions match TRBD2. There are 14 residues in the CDR3. V shed 10 bases, J shed 1 base, and the junction held 5 bases outside the gene matches. CDR1 and CDR2 (germline): SGHTA, FQGNSA.